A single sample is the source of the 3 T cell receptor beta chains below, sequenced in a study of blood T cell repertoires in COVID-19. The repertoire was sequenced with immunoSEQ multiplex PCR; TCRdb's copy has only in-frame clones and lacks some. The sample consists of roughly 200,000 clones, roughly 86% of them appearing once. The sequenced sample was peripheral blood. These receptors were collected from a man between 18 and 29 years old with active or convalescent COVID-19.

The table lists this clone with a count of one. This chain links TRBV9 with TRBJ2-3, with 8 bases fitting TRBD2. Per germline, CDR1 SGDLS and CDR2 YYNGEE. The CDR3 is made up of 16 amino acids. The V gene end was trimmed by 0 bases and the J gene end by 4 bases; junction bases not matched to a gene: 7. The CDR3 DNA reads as TGTGCCAGCAGCGTAGCTTACGGGGGGGTCTCAGATACGCAGTATTTT. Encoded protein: CASSVAYGGVSDTQYF.

The CDR3: CASSIQTGSMYGYTF. The CDR3 DNA follows: TGTGCCAGTAGTATCCAGACAGGGTCGATGTATGGCTACACCTTC. This sequence joins TRBV19 and TRBJ1-2; 7 nucleotides align to TRBD1. V lost 3 bases and J lost 5; bases outside the gene matches: 9. CDR1 and CDR2 (germline): LNHDA, SQIVND (reference sequence). CDR3 length: 15 amino acids.

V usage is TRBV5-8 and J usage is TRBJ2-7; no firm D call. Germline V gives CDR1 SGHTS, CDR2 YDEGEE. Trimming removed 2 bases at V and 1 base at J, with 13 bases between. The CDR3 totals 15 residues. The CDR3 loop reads CASSFIRRKSYEQYF. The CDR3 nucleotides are TGTGCCAGCAGCTTCATACGGAGAAAATCCTACGAGCAGTACTTC.